This T cell receptor (beta chain) was obtained from a study of beta chain features in type 1 diabetes. Points from the study as a whole: Over-representation of high TCR-expressing cells was a possible consequence of cDNA sequencing. Shorter templates may be favored by PCR, equally so in patients and controls.

This clone was seen a few times. Antigen specificity is unknown. The germline gives CDR1 KGHSH, CDR2 LQKENI. The CDR3 has 11 residues. Trimming took 1 base from V and 6 from J, leaving 4 bases between them. As every portion of the isolated RNA was reverse transcribed, the sequencing read expressed TCRB transcripts. Naive, central memory and regulatory T cell samples produced a mean of approximately 3.5 million reads. Sequencing used immunoSEQ multiplex PCR; TCRdb keeps in-frame clones, though not all of them. The data hold over 700,000 clones, with 15% to 20% observed a single time. This chain connects TRBV18 to TRBJ2-7; D call uncertain. The specimen was naive CD4+ T cells from blood. The sequence was collected from a woman aged 18-35 years in good health. The CDR3 coding sequence is TGTGCCAGCTCACCACTCTCCGAGCAGTACTTC. This encodes CASSPLSEQYF.